The 26 T cell receptor beta chains given below trace back to one sample, sequenced in a study of blood T cell repertoires in COVID-19. The assay was immunoSEQ multiplex PCR, and TCRdb's table has in-frame clones only and misses some. The sample has approximately 260,000 clones; around 87% are singletons. The sequenced material came from PBMCs or T cells enriched from blood (not recorded which). The receptors were sampled from a woman in her forties with acute COVID-19.

This rearrangement joins TRBV6-2 or TRBV6-3 to TRBJ2-7, with D possibly matching TRBD2 (6 bases). The germline CDR1 and CDR2 sequences are MNHEY and SVGEGT. This CDR3 is built from 17 residues. V shed 2 bases and J shed 5 bases, with 22 bases lying between them. The chain's CDR3 is CASSYPPRRGGGDEQYF. As DNA, the CDR3 is TGTGCCAGCAGTTACCCCCCGAGGAGGGGTGGAGGCGACGAGCAGTACTTC.

V usage is TRBV7-2 and J usage is TRBJ2-6; possibly TRBD1 for D (5 bases). The germline CDR1 and CDR2 sequences are SGHTA and FQGNSA. V dropped 3 bases and J dropped 0 bases, with 15 bases sitting between them. The CDR3 consists of 18 residues. The CDR3: CASSFGTGGISGANVLTF. The DNA for the CDR3 is TGTGCCAGCAGCTTCGGTACAGGTGGTATCTCTGGGGCCAACGTCCTGACTTTC.

V usage is TRBV7-6 and J usage is TRBJ1-2; tentative D call: TRBD1 (5 bases). CDR3 size: 14 residues. The germline gives CDR1 SGHVS, CDR2 FNYEAQ. V lost 0 bases and J 2 bases, leaving 7 bases between the germline ends. This CDR3 is CASSLAAGNYGYTF. For the CDR3, the DNA is TGTGCCAGCAGCTTAGCCGCAGGGAACTATGGCTACACCTTC.

This clone was observed once. J is TRBJ1-2 and V is TRBV11-3, with D possibly being TRBD1 (5 bases). There are 12 residues in the CDR3. The V end lost 6 bases, the J end lost 4 bases, and 9 bases lay between the germline ends. Germline-derived CDR1 and CDR2 are SGHNT and YENEEA. The CDR3 sequence is CASSGAVYGYTF. The DNA of the CDR3 is TGTGCCAGCAGTGGGGCGGTCTATGGCTACACCTTC.

The chain combines TRBV29-1 with TRBJ1-2; 8 bases align to TRBD1. The V gene's germline CDR1 is SQVTM and CDR2 ANQGSEA. The CDR3 contains 16 residues. V gave up 3 bases and J gave up 1 base; unmatched junction bases: 10. In nucleotides, the CDR3 is TGCAGCGTTGACCACCCGGACAGGGACCTTAACTATGGCTACACCTTC. Translated, it gives CSVDHPDRDLNYGYTF. Combining the CDR3 with reference TRBV29-1 and TRBJ1-2 gives the whole variable domain SAVISQKPSRDICQRGTSLTIQCQVDSQVTMMFWYRQQPGQSLTLIATANQGSEATYESGFVIDKFPISRPNLTFSTLTVSNMSPEDSSIYLCSVDHPDRDLNYGYTFGSGTRLTVV.

The chain combines TRBV6-5 with TRBJ2-7; tentative D call: TRBD2 (5 bases). CDR1 and CDR2 (germline): MNHEY, SVGAGI. Trimming took 9 bases from V and 7 from J, leaving 13 bases between them. The CDR3 length is 11 residues. DNA for the CDR3: TGTGCCAGTCTGGAGGCGTGGGAGCAGTACTTC. Translated: CASLEAWEQYF.

The chain links TRBV29-1 to TRBJ2-7, with 15 positions matching TRBD2. This CDR3 contains 17 residues. V was pared by 6 bases and J by 4 bases, with 13 bases of the junction left unmatched. In germline, CDR1 is SQVTM, CDR2 ANQGSEA. For the CDR3, the DNA is TGCAGCGTCAAAAGGACTAGCGGGAGGGCCTCTGGGTACGAGCAGTACTTC. It is translated as CSVKRTSGRASGYEQYF.

The chain has TRBV27 and TRBJ2-2; D is perhaps TRBD1 (6 bases). The CDR3 has 13 residues. The germline gives CDR1 MNHEY, CDR2 SMNVEV (reference sequence). Deletions cut 10 bases from V and 7 bases from J, with 16 bases between. DNA for the CDR3: TGTGCCACCTCGAGGGGGTCCGGCGGGGAGCTGTTTTTT. The encoded protein is CATSRGSGGELFF.

Written as DNA, the CDR3 is TGTGCCAGCTCGGGGGGAGTGGGAACTAATGAAAAACTGTTTTTT. Encoded protein: CASSGGVGTNEKLFF. The gene calls are TRBV6-5 and TRBJ1-4; tentatively, D is TRBD1 (5 bases). Trimming pared 8 bases from V and 1 base from J, leaving 14 bases between. Germline V CDR1 and CDR2: MNHEY, SVGAGI. CDR3 length equals 15 residues.

J is TRBJ1-2 and V is TRBV5-6, with D perhaps matching TRBD1 (5 bases). The germline V and J ends were trimmed by 4 bases and 3 bases, with 10 bases remaining between them. The CDR3 is made up of 13 amino acids. Germline V lookup: CDR1 SGHDT, CDR2 YYEEEE. This chain's CDR3 is CASSPGHDYGYTF. The CDR3 coding sequence is TGTGCCAGCAGCCCCGGACATGACTATGGCTACACCTTC.

The chain has TRBV4-1 and TRBJ1-1; no firm D call. This CDR3 is 16 amino acids long. Germline-derived CDR1 and CDR2 are MGHRA and YSYEKL. The V gene lost 0 bases and the J gene lost 0 bases, with 11 bases spanning the gap. CDR3 DNA sequence: TGCGCCAGCAGCCAAGATTCACAGATTATGAACACTGAAGCTTTCTTT. Translation: CASSQDSQIMNTEAFF.

There are a few counts of this clone. The chain is built from TRBV19 and TRBJ2-7; D possibly corresponds to TRBD1 (5 bases). CDR1 LNHDA and CDR2 SQIVND come from the germline V gene (reference sequence). The CDR3 length is 13 residues. The V end was cut by 3 bases, the J end by 7 bases, with 13 bases between. The CDR3 DNA reads as TGTGCCAGTAGTATGATCAGGCAGGGTGAGCAGTACTTC. Amino acids: CASSMIRQGEQYF.

V usage is TRBV3-1 (or the pseudogene TRBV3-2) and J usage is TRBJ2-7; possible D gene TRBD1, 5 bases. This CDR3 comprises 14 residues. Trimming removed 4 bases from V and 0 bases from J, with 10 bases in between. Germline CDR1 and CDR2: LGHDT and YNNKEL (reference sequence). The CDR3 loop reads CASSPQGSSYEQYF. CDR3 nucleotide sequence: TGTGCCAGCAGCCCCCAGGGTTCCTCCTACGAGCAGTACTTC.

V usage is TRBV30 and J usage is TRBJ2-1; 8 bases match TRBD2. The V and J ends lost 3 bases and 3 bases, in that order; junction bases with no gene match: 7. This CDR3 region has 15 residues. Germline V lookup: CDR1 GTSNPN, CDR2 SVGIG (reference sequence). The CDR3 loop reads CAWRGSGSHYNEQFF. The CDR3 nucleotides are TGTGCCTGGAGGGGAAGCGGGAGCCACTACAATGAGCAGTTCTTC.

This clone was observed a handful of times. The rearrangement uses TRBV5-1 and TRBJ1-4; D gene uncertain. CDR1 is SGHRS and CDR2 is YFSETQ in the germline V gene. The ends were cut back, 4 bases at V and 4 bases at J, with 11 bases in the middle. The CDR3 covers 14 residues. Written as DNA, the CDR3 is TGCGCCAGCAGCCCTATGGGCCTTAATGAAAAACTGTTTTTT. Translated, it gives CASSPMGLNEKLFF.

This chain uses TRBV7-6 with TRBJ2-2, with 10 bases identical to TRBD2. V gave up 5 bases and J gave up 5 bases; unmatched junction bases: 8. The CDR3 contains 16 residues. Germline V gives CDR1 SGHVS, CDR2 FNYEAQ. DNA of the CDR3: TGTGCCAGCAGCCTGGCTAGCGGGAGTTCGACCGGGGAGCTGTTTTTT. Its protein product is CASSLASGSSTGELFF.

This chain uses TRBV7-2 with TRBJ2-1; 8 bases fit TRBD2. Germline-derived CDR1 and CDR2 are SGHTA and FQGNSA. The CDR3 has 15 residues. V lost 3 bases to trimming and J lost 8 bases; unmatched junction nucleotides: 9. In DNA form, the CDR3 reads TGTGCCAGCAGCTTGTTAGCGGGAAGGGGATATGAGCAGTTCTTC. This translates into CASSLLAGRGYEQFF.

The CDR3 here is CASSFSKRSDTQYF. Written as DNA, the CDR3 is TGTGCCAGCAGCTTCAGTAAGCGGTCAGATACGCAGTATTTT. The rearrangement joins TRBV5-4 to TRBJ2-3, with TRBD2 as a possible D gene (5 bases). Germline-derived CDR1 and CDR2 are SGHNT and YYREEE (reference sequence). The CDR3 runs 14 residues. The V end lost 2 bases, the J end lost 4 bases, and 11 bases lay between the germline ends.

There are a few counts of this clone. The chain joins TRBV5-6 to TRBJ2-2; TRBD2 is a possible D gene (6 bases). V lost 2 bases and J lost 5, with 10 bases in between. The germline CDR1 and CDR2 sequences are SGHDT and YYEEEE. This CDR3 is 14 amino acids long. The CDR3 nucleotides are TGTGCCAGCAGCTTAACGGGAGCTACCGGGGAGCTGTTTTTT. It specifies CASSLTGATGELFF.

This chain links TRBV9 with TRBJ2-2; no definite D call. Germline V gene sequence: CDR1 SGDLS, CDR2 YYNGEE. The CDR3 extends over 13 amino acids. Trimming took off 1 base at V and 10 bases at J, with 11 bases between the two ends. CDR3: CASSVTLVAELFF. The DNA for the CDR3 is TGTGCCAGCAGCGTAACCTTAGTTGCGGAGCTGTTTTTT. Filled out from reference TRBV9 and TRBJ2-2, the complete variable domain reads DSGVTQTPKHLITATGQRVTLRCSPRSGDLSVYWYQQSLDQGLQFLIQYYNGEERAKGNILERFSAQQFPDLHSELNLSSLELGDSALYFCASSVTLVAELFFGEGSRLTVL.

The V call is TRBV6-4, the J call TRBJ2-1, with a possible D match to TRBD2 (6 bases). This CDR3 has 15 residues. The germline V and J ends were trimmed by 2 bases and 1 base, with 9 bases remaining between them. CDR1 is MRHNA and CDR2 is SNTAGT in the germline V gene. This CDR3 is CASSDGAGSYNEQFF. The CDR3 coding sequence is TGTGCCAGCAGTGACGGGGCGGGATCCTACAATGAGCAGTTCTTC.

The chain is built from TRBV30 and TRBJ1-2; 7 positions agree with TRBD1. The CDR3 covers 13 residues. V gave up 5 bases and J gave up 4 bases; unmatched junction bases: 7. From germline, CDR1 is GTSNPN and CDR2 SVGIG (reference sequence). CDR3 protein: CAWDREGLYGYTF. The CDR3 bases are TGTGCCTGGGACAGGGAGGGCCTCTATGGCTACACCTTC.

The gene calls are TRBV27 and TRBJ1-5, with TRBD1 as a possible D gene (6 bases). Trimming took 5 bases from V and 3 from J, leaving 11 bases between them. Germline values: CDR1 MNHEY, CDR2 SMNVEV (reference sequence). The CDR3 sequence is 14 residues long. The CDR3 DNA follows: TGTGCCAGCAGTCCCAGGGGAGACAATCAGCCCCAGCATTTT. It translates to CASSPRGDNQPQHF.

For this clone: Relative to the germline gene, one junction end is altered; a read error may explain this. The chain is built from TRBV7-7 and TRBJ1-1; perhaps TRBD1 as D (6 bases). Germline V gene lookup returns CDR1 SSHAT and CDR2 FNYEAQ (reference sequence). The CDR3 loop spans 13 amino acids. CDR3 protein: CASSLTGSTEAFF. The CDR3 DNA follows: TGTGCTAGCAGCTTAACAGGGAGCACTGAAGCTTTCTTT.

Turning to this clone: The sample holds other DNA sequences that translate to the same CDR3. The chain uses TRBV12-3 or TRBV12-4 and TRBJ1-2; the D is unclear. The CDR3 has 12 residues. V lost 5 bases and J 2 bases, leaving 6 bases between the germline ends. CDR3 region: CASSLRNYGYTF. CDR3 in DNA: TGTGCCAGCAGTCTCCGGAACTATGGCTACACCTTC.

This clone was counted many times. The CDR3 sequence is CASRDLSSGANVLTF. Here the CDR3 DNA reads TGTGCCAGCAGGGACTTGAGCTCTGGGGCCAACGTCCTGACTTTC. V and J are TRBV19 and TRBJ2-6, with TRBD2 as a possible D gene (6 bases). The CDR3 extends over 15 amino acids. Trimming stripped 9 bases from V and 0 bases from J, with 12 bases between. Germline V gene data show CDR1 as LNHDA and CDR2 as SQIVND (reference sequence).